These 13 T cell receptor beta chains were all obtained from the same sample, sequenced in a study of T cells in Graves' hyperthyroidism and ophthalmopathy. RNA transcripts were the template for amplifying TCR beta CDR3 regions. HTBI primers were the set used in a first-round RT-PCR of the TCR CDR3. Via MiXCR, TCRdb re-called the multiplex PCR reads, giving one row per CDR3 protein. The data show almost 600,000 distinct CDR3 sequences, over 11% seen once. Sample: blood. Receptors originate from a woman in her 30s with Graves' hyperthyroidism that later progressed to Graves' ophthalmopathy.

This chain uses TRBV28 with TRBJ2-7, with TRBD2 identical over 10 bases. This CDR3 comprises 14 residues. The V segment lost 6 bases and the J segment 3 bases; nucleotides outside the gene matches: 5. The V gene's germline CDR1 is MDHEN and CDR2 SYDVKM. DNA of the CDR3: TGTGCCAGCAGATTTACTAGCGGGGACTACGAGCAGTACTTC. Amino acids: CASRFTSGDYEQYF.

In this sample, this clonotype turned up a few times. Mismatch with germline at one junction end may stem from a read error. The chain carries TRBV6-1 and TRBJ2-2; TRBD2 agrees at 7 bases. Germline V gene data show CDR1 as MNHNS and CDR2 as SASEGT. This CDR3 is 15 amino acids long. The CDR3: CAGSGTTKNTGELFF. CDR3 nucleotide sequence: TGTGCCGGCAGTGGGACTACGAAGAACACCGGGGAGCTGTTTTTT.

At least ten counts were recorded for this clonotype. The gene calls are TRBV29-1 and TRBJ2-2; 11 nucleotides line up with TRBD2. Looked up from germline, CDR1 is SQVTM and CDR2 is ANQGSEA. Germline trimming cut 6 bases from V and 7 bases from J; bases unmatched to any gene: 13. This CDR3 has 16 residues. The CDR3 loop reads CSVGLVAGGPGGELFF. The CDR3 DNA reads TGCAGCGTCGGTCTCGTAGCGGGAGGGCCCGGCGGGGAGCTGTTTTTT.

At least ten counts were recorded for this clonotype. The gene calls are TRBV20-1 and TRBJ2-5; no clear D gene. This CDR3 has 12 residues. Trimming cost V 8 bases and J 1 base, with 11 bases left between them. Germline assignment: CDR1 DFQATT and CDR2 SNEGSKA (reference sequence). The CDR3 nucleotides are TGCAGTCCTCTCACCACCCAAGAGACCCAGTACTTC. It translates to CSPLTTQETQYF.

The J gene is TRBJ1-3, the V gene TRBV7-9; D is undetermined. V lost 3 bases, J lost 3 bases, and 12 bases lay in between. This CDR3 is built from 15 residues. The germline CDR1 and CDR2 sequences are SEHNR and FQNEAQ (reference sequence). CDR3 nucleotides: TGTGCCAGCAGCTTGTCCGGCATCGGTGGAAACACCATATATTTT. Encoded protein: CASSLSGIGGNTIYF.

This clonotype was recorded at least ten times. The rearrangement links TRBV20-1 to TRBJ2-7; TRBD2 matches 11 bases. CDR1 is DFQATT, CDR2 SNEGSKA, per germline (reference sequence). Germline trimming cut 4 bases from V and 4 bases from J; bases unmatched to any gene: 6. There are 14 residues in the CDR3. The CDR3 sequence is CSAKVSGRAYEQYF. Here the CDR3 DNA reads TGCAGTGCTAAAGTTAGCGGGAGGGCTTACGAGCAGTACTTC.

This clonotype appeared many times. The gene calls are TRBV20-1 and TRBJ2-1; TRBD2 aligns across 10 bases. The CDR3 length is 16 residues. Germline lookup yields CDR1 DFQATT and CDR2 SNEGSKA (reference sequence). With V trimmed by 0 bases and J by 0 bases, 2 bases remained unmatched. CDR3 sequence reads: CSARDRTSGSYNEQFF. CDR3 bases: TGCAGTGCTAGAGATAGGACTAGCGGCTCCTACAATGAGCAGTTCTTC.

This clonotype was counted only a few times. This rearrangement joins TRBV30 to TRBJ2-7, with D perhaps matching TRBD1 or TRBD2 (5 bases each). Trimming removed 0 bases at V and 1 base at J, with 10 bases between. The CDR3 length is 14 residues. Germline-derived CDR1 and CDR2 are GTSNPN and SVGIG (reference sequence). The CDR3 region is CAWSVGAGSYEQYF. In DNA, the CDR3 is TGTGCCTGGAGTGTCGGGGCAGGGTCCTACGAGCAGTACTTC.

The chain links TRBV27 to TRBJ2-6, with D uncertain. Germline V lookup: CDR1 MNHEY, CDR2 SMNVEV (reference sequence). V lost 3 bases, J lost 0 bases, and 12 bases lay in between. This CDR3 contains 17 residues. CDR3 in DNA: TGTGCCAGCAGTTTTCTAGGCCCAAGCTCTGGGGCCAACGTCCTGACTTTC. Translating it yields CASSFLGPSSGANVLTF.

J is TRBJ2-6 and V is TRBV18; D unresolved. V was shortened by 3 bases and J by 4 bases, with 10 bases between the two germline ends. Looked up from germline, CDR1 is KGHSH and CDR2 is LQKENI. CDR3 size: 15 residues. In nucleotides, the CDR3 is TGTGCCAGCTCACCTAACTCCGCGGGGGCCAACGTCCTGACTTTC. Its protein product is CASSPNSAGANVLTF.

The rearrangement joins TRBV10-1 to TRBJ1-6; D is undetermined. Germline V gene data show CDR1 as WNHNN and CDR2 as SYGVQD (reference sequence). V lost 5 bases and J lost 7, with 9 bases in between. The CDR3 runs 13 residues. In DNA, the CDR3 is TGCGCCAGCAGTCCAATGAGCAATTCACCCCTCCACTTT. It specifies CASSPMSNSPLHF.

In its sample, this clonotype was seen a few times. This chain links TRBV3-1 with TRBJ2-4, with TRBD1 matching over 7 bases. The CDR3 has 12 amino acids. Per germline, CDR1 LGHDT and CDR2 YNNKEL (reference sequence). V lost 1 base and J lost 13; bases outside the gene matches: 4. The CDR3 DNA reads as TGTGCCAGCAGCCAAGTTGGGACAGAACAGTACTTC. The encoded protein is CASSQVGTEQYF.

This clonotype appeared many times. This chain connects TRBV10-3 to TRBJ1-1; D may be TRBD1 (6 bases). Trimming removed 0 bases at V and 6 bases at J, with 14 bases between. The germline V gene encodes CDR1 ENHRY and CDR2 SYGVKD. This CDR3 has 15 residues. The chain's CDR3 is CAISESADRSSEAFF. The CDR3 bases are TGTGCCATCAGTGAGTCGGCGGACAGAAGTTCTGAAGCTTTCTTT.